This T cell receptor beta chain was observed in a study of cytomegalovirus exposure and HLA in healthy donors. Study-wide context: Within the Caucasian-associated ancestry cluster were more than 75% of the roughly 380 genotyped donors.

A remark on this clone: Its antigen is currently unknown.

Both 60 Vbeta primers and 13 Jbeta primers went into the PCR. Assay: immunoSEQ multiplex PCR; the TCRdb copy retains only in-frame clones and omits some. The sample lists more than 95,000 clones, over 75% occurring once. Study conclusions and caveats: One later analysis reportedly identified an Asian-associated ancestry cluster that showed fewer N-insertions than the roughly 600-donor mean. Accounts indicate the classifier identified cytomegalovirus status with strong specificity and sensitivity. In an earlier analysis, about 87% or about 30%: the productive usage of most TCR beta V segments.

The sequence derives from a woman between 18 and 30 years old in good health and CMV-seropositive. The specimen sequenced was PBMCs.

The CDR3 here is CASSSGLAGVHEQFF. The CDR3 region has the DNA TGTGCCAGCAGCTCGGGACTAGCGGGAGTCCATGAGCAGTTCTTC. The V and J genes are TRBV7-3 and TRBJ2-1; 14 bases line up with TRBD2. Per the germline V gene, CDR1 is SGHTA and CDR2 is FQGTGA. This CDR3 region has 15 residues. V was clipped by 4 bases and J by 8 bases; unmatched bases: 4.